In its sample, the clone carrying this TCR beta chain was seen many times. The data belong to a study of patients and donors after allogeneic stem cell transplantation. TCRdb ran MiXCR on the RT-PCR reads and lists one entry per CDR3 protein. The data contain 30,000 to 35,000 distinct CDR3 sequences, under 7.5% of them seen just once; the ten biggest clones take up roughly a third. The V and J ends lost 0 bases and 4 bases respectively, with 9 bases between them. The CDR3 sequence is 14 residues long. Germline V gene sequence: CDR1 LGHDT, CDR2 YNNKEL (reference sequence). The material sequenced was blood, either unsorted or a sorted T cell fraction (not recorded which). The source is a human donor who was either an allogeneic HSCT recipient or a stem cell or donor lymphocyte infusion donor (not recorded which). It is not recorded whose cells these are; they may come from a transplant donor. The J gene is TRBJ1-2, the V gene TRBV3-1; D is uncertain. The CDR3 coding sequence is TGTGCCAGCAGCCAAGATCTCGTCTCCTATGGCTACACCTTC. It translates to CASSQDLVSYGYTF.